These 3 T cell receptor beta chains came from one sample sequenced in a study of CD8+CD57+ T cells in acquired aplastic anemia. TCR beta VDJ combinations and CDR3 sequences were profiled from genomic DNA. In TCRdb, the reads were re-called with MiXCR into one record per CDR3 protein. The table records roughly 200,000 distinct CDR3 sequences, approximately 60% of them present only once. Before being chosen for sequencing, patients had shown CD8+CD57+ cell expansion by flow cytometry. Sequencing used sorted CD4+, CD8+, or CD8+CD57+ T cells (not recorded which) from PBMCs. The receptor set was obtained from a human donor with aplastic anemia.

This clonotype was seen a few times. The V and J genes are TRBV2 and TRBJ1-1; D is undetermined. Trimming left V 2 bases short and J 4 bases short, with 11 bases between. Germline values: CDR1 SNHLY, CDR2 FYNNEI. This CDR3 region has 14 residues. The CDR3 nucleotides are TGTGCCAGCAGTGAACGTGGGCTTGGCACTGAAGCTTTCTTT. This codes for CASSERGLGTEAFF.

This rearrangement joins TRBV5-4 to TRBJ2-3; D not resolved. This CDR3 region has 14 residues. V lost 4 bases and J lost 2, with 11 bases in between. Germline V gene sequence: CDR1 SGHNT, CDR2 YYREEE (reference sequence). The CDR3 spells CASSLEDHTDTQYF. The CDR3 bases are TGTGCCAGCAGCCTCGAGGACCACACAGATACGCAGTATTTT.

V and J are TRBV2 and TRBJ1-2; 9 bases map to TRBD1. CDR1 is SNHLY, CDR2 FYNNEI, per germline. Germline trimming cut 8 bases from V and 8 bases from J; bases unmatched to any gene: 9. The CDR3 has 13 amino acids. The CDR3 DNA reads TGTGCCAGCTTGGGAGGGACAGGGAAAGGCTACACCTTC. It translates to CASLGGTGKGYTF.